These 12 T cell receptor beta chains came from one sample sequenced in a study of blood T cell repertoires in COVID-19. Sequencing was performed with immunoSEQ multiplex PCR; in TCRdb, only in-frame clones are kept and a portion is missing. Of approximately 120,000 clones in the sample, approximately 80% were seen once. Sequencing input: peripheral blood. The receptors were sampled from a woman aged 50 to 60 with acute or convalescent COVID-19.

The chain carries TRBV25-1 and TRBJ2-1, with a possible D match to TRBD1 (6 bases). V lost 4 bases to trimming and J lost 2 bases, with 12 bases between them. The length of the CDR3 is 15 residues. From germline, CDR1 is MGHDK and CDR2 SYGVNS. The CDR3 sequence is CASSARGSPYNEQFF. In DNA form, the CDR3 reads TGTGCCAGCAGTGCCAGGGGAAGCCCCTACAATGAGCAGTTCTTC.

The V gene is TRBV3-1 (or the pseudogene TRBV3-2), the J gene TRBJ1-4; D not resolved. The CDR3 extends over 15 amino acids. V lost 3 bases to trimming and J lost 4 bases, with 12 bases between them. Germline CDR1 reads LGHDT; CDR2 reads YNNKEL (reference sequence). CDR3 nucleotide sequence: TGTGCCAGCAGCCATCACGCGGGGAATAATGAAAAACTGTTTTTT. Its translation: CASSHHAGNNEKLFF.

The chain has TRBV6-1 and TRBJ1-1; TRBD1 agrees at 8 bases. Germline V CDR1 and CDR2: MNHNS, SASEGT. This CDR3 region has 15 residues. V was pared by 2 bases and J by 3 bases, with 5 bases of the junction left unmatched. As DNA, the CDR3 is TGTGCCAGCAGTGAATCAGGGACAGGTGACACTGAAGCTTTCTTT. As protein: CASSESGTGDTEAFF.

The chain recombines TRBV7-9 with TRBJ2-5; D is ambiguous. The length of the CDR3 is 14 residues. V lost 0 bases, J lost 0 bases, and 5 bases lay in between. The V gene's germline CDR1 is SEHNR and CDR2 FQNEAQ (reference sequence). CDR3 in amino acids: CASSLALNQETQYF. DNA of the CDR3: TGTGCCAGCAGCTTAGCCCTAAACCAAGAGACCCAGTACTTC.

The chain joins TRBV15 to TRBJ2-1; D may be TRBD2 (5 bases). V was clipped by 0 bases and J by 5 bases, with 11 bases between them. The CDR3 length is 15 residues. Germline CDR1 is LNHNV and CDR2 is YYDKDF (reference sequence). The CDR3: CATSRELLADNEQFF. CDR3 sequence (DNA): TGTGCCACCAGCAGAGAATTGCTAGCCGACAATGAGCAGTTCTTC.

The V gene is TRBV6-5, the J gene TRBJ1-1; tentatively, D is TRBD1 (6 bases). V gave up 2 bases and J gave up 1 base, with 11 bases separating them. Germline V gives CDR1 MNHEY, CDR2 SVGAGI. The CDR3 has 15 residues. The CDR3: CASSYGGGRNTEAFF. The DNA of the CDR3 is TGTGCCAGCAGTTACGGGGGCGGACGGAACACTGAAGCTTTCTTT.

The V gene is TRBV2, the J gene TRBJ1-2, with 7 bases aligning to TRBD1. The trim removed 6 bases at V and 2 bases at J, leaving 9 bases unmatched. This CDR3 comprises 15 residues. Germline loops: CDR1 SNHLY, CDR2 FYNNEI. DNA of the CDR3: TGTGCCAGCAGAATTACAGGGGCATTCAACTATGGCTACACCTTC. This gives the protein CASRITGAFNYGYTF.

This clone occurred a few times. For the CDR3, the DNA is TGTGCCAGCAGCCAAGATAGGGGCGCTGGCTACACCTTC. It yields the protein CASSQDRGAGYTF. The chain recombines TRBV14 with TRBJ1-2; D perhaps matches TRBD1 (5 bases). Deletions cut 0 bases from V and 7 bases from J, with 9 bases between. CDR3 length: 13 residues. Germline values: CDR1 SGHDN, CDR2 FVKESK.

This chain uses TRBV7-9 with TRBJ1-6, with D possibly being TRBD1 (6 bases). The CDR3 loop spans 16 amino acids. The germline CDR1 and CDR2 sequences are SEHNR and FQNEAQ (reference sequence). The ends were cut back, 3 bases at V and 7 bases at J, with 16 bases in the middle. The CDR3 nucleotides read TGTGCCAGCAGCTTGTATGAGGGGGTGGAAAATTCACCCCTCCACTTT. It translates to CASSLYEGVENSPLHF.

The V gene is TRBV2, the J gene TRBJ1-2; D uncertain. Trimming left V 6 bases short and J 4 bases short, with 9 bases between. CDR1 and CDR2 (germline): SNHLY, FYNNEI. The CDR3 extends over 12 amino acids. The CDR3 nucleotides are TGTGCCAGCAGGCAGGAAAGCTATGGCTACACCTTC. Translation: CASRQESYGYTF.

The CDR3 region has the DNA TGTGCCACCAGCAGAGGGGCCGGGAGGGCTTTCCAAGAGACCCAGTACTTC. As protein: CATSRGAGRAFQETQYF. The chain has TRBV15 and TRBJ2-5; TRBD2 matches 8 bases. Germline CDR1 and CDR2: LNHNV and YYDKDF (reference sequence). The CDR3 runs 17 residues. J gave up 1 base and V 1 base, and 8 bases lay outside the gene matches. Together with reference TRBV15 and TRBJ2-5, the CDR3 gives the full variable domain: DAMVIQNPRYQVTQFGKPVTLSCSQTLNHNVMYWYQQKSSQAPKLLFHYYDKDFNNEADTPDNFQSRRPNTSFCFLDIRSPGLGDTAMYLCATSRGAGRAFQETQYFGPGTRLLVL.

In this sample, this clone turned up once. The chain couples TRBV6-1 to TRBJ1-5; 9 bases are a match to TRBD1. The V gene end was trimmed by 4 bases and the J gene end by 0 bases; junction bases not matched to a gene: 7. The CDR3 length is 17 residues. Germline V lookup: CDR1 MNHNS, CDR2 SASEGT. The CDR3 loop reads CASSVPDRGYSNQPQHF. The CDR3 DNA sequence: TGTGCCAGCAGTGTCCCGGACAGGGGTTATAGCAATCAGCCCCAGCATTTT.